This T cell receptor beta chain appears in the sequencing data of a study of T-cell reconstitution after alpha-beta-depleted transplantation in children. The study, taken as a whole, reports: Several hundred rapidly expanded clones from non-depleted graft cells reportedly supplied alpha-beta T cells about two months post-transplant. The authors attributed T-cell counts and diversity one year after transplant mostly to newly produced T cells.

This sample's TCRbeta library carried unique molecular identifier barcodes. Using its own MiXCR run on the PCR reads, TCRdb lists one record per CDR3 protein. This table has roughly 100,000 distinct CDR3 sequences, 7% to 8% appearing once. About this clonotype itself: Antigen specificity is unknown.

This CDR3 region has 17 residues. Between the trimmed V and J ends, which lost 2 bases and 2 bases, there was a span of 19 bases. The germline gives CDR1 SGHAT, CDR2 FQNNGV. The rearrangement joins TRBV11-2 to TRBJ2-7; the D gene could be TRBD1 or TRBD2 (5 bases each). This clonotype originated in a boy aged 2-15 years with acute lymphoblastic leukemia, due to receive a stem cell transplant. The specimen was PBMCs, collected before TCRalphabeta/CD19-depleted stem cell transplant. The CDR3 spells CASSLSRIGTATYEQYF. In nucleotides, the CDR3 is TGTGCCAGCAGCTTATCTCGAATTGGGACGGCGACCTACGAGCAGTACTTC. The variable domain in full, completed from reference TRBV11-2 and TRBJ2-7, reads EAGVAQSPRYKIIEKRQSVAFWCNPISGHATLYWYQQILGQGPKLLIQFQNNGVVDDSQLPKDRFSAERLKGVDSTLKIQPAKLEDSAVYLCASSLSRIGTATYEQYFGPGTRLTVT.